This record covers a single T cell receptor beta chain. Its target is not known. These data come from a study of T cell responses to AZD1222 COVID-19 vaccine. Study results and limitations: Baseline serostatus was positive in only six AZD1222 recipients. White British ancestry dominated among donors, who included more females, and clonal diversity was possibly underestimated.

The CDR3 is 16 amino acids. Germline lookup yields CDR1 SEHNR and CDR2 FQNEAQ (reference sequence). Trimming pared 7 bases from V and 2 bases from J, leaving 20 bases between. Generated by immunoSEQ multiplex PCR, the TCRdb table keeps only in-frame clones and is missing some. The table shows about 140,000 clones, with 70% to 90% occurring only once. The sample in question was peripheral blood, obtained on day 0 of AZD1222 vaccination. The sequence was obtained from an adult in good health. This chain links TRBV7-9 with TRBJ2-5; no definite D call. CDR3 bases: TGTGCCAGCACCCAAACCCTTAGGGCGCCTCAAGAGACCCAGTACTTC. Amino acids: CASTQTLRAPQETQYF.